This record looks at one T cell receptor (beta chain) sequence and its context. This sample was included in a study of blood T cell repertoires in COVID-19. Libraries were prepared by immunoSEQ multiplex PCR; TCRdb keeps only in-frame clonotypes and omits some of them. The sample lists some 410,000 clones, roughly 90% occurring once. Germline V gene sequence: CDR1 SGDLS, CDR2 YYNGEE. CDR3 length: 14 residues. Between the trimmed V and J ends, which lost 2 bases and 2 bases, there was a span of 7 bases. Sequences were obtained from PBMCs or T cells enriched from blood (not recorded which). The chain couples TRBV9 to TRBJ1-4; a weak D match, TRBD1 (5 bases). This clonotype was obtained from a woman in her twenties or thirties with acute COVID-19. The CDR3 loop is CASSVSGTNEKLFF. The DNA for the CDR3 is TGTGCCAGCAGCGTTTCAGGGACTAATGAAAAACTGTTTTTT. Full variable domain (rest looked up from reference TRBV9 and TRBJ1-4): DSGVTQTPKHLITATGQRVTLRCSPRSGDLSVYWYQQSLDQGLQFLIQYYNGEERAKGNILERFSAQQFPDLHSELNLSSLELGDSALYFCASSVSGTNEKLFFGSGTQLSVL.